This TCR beta chain appears in the sequencing data of a study of blood T cells in healthy people across ages. Overall study context: Through template switching, about one barcoded beta molecule was captured per two T cells, as measured in model experiments. Study-wide results and caveats: The unknown donor CMV status may have confounded expanded clonotype changes.

Points on this clonotype: Antigen: not known.

The V end was cut by 5 bases, the J end by 5 bases, with 15 bases between. This CDR3 region has 14 residues. From germline, CDR1 is MNHEY and CDR2 SMNVEV (reference sequence). Sample-barcoded 5' priming and a J-beta primer mix drove a second PCR of about 6 to 11 cycles. TCRdb fed the 5' RACE reads into MiXCR, producing one record per CDR3 protein. Here the sample spans about a million distinct CDR3 sequences, roughly 50% being singletons. The TCR comes from a woman aged 60 to 75 in good health. Sequences were obtained from blood. This sequence joins TRBV27 and TRBJ1-1; unclear D gene. CDR3 loop: CASSARSRTTEAFF. DNA for the CDR3: TGTGCCAGCAGTGCCAGATCCCGTACGACTGAAGCTTTCTTT.